A selection of T cell receptor beta chains follows, all from one sample in a study of shared clonotypes between healthy human individuals. The protocol was immunoSEQ multiplex PCR, while the TCRdb copy is restricted to in-frame clones and leaves out a portion. The sample consists of about 1 million clones, roughly 80% of them appearing once. What was sequenced was memory CD4+ T cells sorted from blood. These TCRs come from a man between 18 and 35 years old in good health. CDR3s include the opening cysteine and the closing phenylalanine or tryptophan.

TRBJ1-3	TRBV6-1	CASSEARNSGNTIYF
TRBJ1-1	TRBV5-1	CASSSRITGNTEAFF
TRBJ2-7	TRBV5-4	CASSTKSGGRGEQYF
TRBJ2-1	TRBV2	CASSATSGTSEQFF
TRBJ2-7	TRBV5-1	CASSLAGTGRAEQYF
TRBJ1-3	TRBV2	CASSGQLSGNTIYF
TRBJ2-5	TRBV19	CASSIGAGTKQETQYF
TRBJ2-5	TRBV27	CASSLSGGGVQETQYF
TRBJ2-7	TRBV6-6	CASSYSRGYEQYF
TRBJ2-5	TRBV5-6	CASSPVLGAAGETQYF
TRBJ2-1	TRBV7-9	CASSSGTSGITYNEQFF
TRBJ2-1	TRBV2	CASSESYNEQFF
TRBJ2-5	TRBV7-2	CASSLWERETQYF
TRBJ1-3	TRBV7-9	CASSLDLCSGNTIYF
TRBJ1-1	TRBV5-1	CASSRAGGEVTEAFF
TRBJ1-1	TRBV7-9	CASSRLLRDRERAEAFF
TRBJ1-4	TRBV4-3	CASSQDRGPEKLFF
TRBJ1-1	TRBV30	CAWSEGDRVAQAFF
TRBJ2-3	TRBV29-1	CSVSSGGTISTDTQYF
TRBJ1-2	TRBV18	CASSPQPDRAYGYTF
TRBJ2-3	TRBV9	CASSGVQGRGIDTQYF
TRBJ1-2	TRBV7-2	CASSQDAGVTNYGYTF
TRBJ2-6	TRBV4-3	CASSQAPPGTVISGANVLTF
TRBJ1-2	TRBV18	CASSLSGLNYGYTF
TRBJ1-3	TRBV7-6	CASSLGGRGSGNTIYF
TRBJ2-5	TRBV30	CAWSLPDRGYQETQYF
TRBJ2-7	TRBV4-1	CASSQEESGAGYEQYF
TRBJ2-1	TRBV11-2	CASSQQGAGYNEQFF
TRBJ2-7	TRBV6-1	CASGVRSYEQYF
TRBJ2-2	TRBV7-6	CASSLATSGSTGELFF
TRBJ2-7	TRBV28	CATLSGGGYYEQYF
TRBJ2-7	TRBV5-5	CASSPGTGSSYEQYF
TRBJ2-3	TRBV4-3	CASSQDFGPGRSDTQYF
TRBJ2-5	TRBV5-1	CASSLAPLETQYF
TRBJ1-2	TRBV7-2	CASSSPPDRDYGYTF
TRBJ1-2	TRBV18	CASSPNRGAYGYTF
TRBJ2-3	TRBV5-1	CASSPTGGTDTQYF
TRBJ2-3	TRBV7-9	CASSLATGLWTDTQYF
TRBJ1-6	TRBV5-5	CASSSRSPNSPLHF
TRBJ2-3	TRBV9	CASSVAWTADTQYF
TRBJ1-5	TRBV5-1	CASSPGPENSNQPQHF
TRBJ2-1	TRBV11-2	CASSLALAVYNEQFF